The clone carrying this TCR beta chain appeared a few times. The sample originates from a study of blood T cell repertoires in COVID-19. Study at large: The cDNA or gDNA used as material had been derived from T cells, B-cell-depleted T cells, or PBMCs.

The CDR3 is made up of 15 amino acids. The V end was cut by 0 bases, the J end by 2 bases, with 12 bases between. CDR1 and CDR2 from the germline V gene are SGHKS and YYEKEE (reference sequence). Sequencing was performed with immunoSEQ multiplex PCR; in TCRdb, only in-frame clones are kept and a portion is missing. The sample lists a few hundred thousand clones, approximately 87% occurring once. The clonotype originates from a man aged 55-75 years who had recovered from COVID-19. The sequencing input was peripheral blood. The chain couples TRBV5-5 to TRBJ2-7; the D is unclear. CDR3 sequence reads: CASSLGSRSTYEQYF. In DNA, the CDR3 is TGTGCCAGCAGCTTGGGTTCCCGATCTACCTACGAGCAGTACTTC.